The 32 T cell receptor beta chains listed next were all sequenced from one sample in a study of radiation and T cells in renal cell carcinoma. Time point denoted: blood 4 weeks post-SBRT, at nephrectomy. The treatment here: 15 Gy SBRT to primary tumor, nephrectomy 4 weeks later. Here immunoSEQ multiplex PCR was the method, and the copy in TCRdb shows in-frame clones only, minus some. Of about 78,000 clones in the sample, 89% were seen once. The source was blood, collected from a patient whose treatment included radiotherapy and nephrectomy. The receptors originated from a woman in her sixties or seventies with renal cell carcinoma.

The V call is TRBV7-8, the J call TRBJ2-3, with D perhaps matching TRBD2 (7 bases). V lost 2 bases, J lost 0 bases, and 12 bases lay in between. The length of the CDR3 is 16 residues. Germline loops: CDR1 SGHVS, CDR2 FQNEAQ. This chain's CDR3 is CASSLRGRGSTDTQYF. The CDR3 coding sequence is TGTGCCAGCAGCTTAAGGGGGAGGGGAAGCACAGATACGCAGTATTTT. The variable domain in full, completed from reference TRBV7-8 and TRBJ2-3, reads GAGVSQSPRYKVAKRGQDVALRCDPISGHVSLFWYQQALGQGPEFLTYFQNEAQLDKSGLPSDRFFAERPEGSVSTLKIQRTQQEDSAVYLCASSLRGRGSTDTQYFGPGTRLTVL.

This clone was detected a few times. This rearrangement joins TRBV7-3 to TRBJ2-2; D gene unclear. V was trimmed by 5 bases and J by 0 bases, leaving 10 bases between them. CDR1 is SGHTA, CDR2 FQGTGA, per germline. This CDR3 region has 15 residues. The CDR3 loop reads CASSRSRTNTGELFF. CDR3 nucleotides: TGTGCCAGCAGCCGGTCTAGAACGAACACCGGGGAGCTGTTTTTT.

This rearrangement joins TRBV7-2 to TRBJ1-1; perhaps TRBD1 as D (6 bases). This CDR3 has 14 residues. V shed 3 bases and J shed 2 bases, with 10 bases lying between them. The germline V gene encodes CDR1 SGHTA and CDR2 FQGNSA. CDR3 protein: CASSFRGVNTEAFF. For the CDR3, the DNA is TGTGCCAGCAGCTTCAGGGGTGTAAACACTGAAGCTTTCTTT. Drawing the rest from reference TRBV7-2 and TRBJ1-1, the complete variable domain is GAGVSQSPSNKVTEKGKDVELRCDPISGHTALYWYRQSLGQGLEFLIYFQGNSAPDKSGLPSDRFSAERTGGSVSTLTIQRTQQEDSAVYLCASSFRGVNTEAFFGQGTRLTVV.

This clone turned up a few times. The chain uses TRBV6-5 and TRBJ1-3; tentative D call: TRBD1 (5 bases). The ends were cut back, 8 bases at V and 2 bases at J, with 10 bases in the middle. This CDR3 has 13 amino acids. Germline V gene lookup returns CDR1 MNHEY and CDR2 SVGAGI. DNA for the CDR3: TGTGCCAGCCAGGGCCCCCCTGGAAACACCATATATTTT. This translates into CASQGPPGNTIYF.

A few counts support this clone. The V call is TRBV30, the J call TRBJ1-5; TRBD1 aligns across 9 bases. Germline V gene lookup returns CDR1 GTSNPN and CDR2 SVGIG (reference sequence). The length of the CDR3 is 14 residues. V was clipped by 2 bases and J by 9 bases; unmatched bases: 8. The CDR3 spells CAWSWDREGGPQHF. The CDR3 coding sequence is TGTGCCTGGAGTTGGGACAGGGAAGGAGGGCCCCAGCATTTT. The whole variable domain, remainder taken from reference TRBV30 and TRBJ1-5, is SQTIHQWPATLVQPVGSPLSLECTVEGTSNPNLYWYRQAAGRGLQLLFYSVGIGQISSEVPQNLSASRPQDRQFILSSKKLLLSDSGFYLCAWSWDREGGPQHFGDGTRLSIL.

V is TRBV6-5 and J is TRBJ1-1, with D unresolved. The CDR3 is made up of 12 amino acids. V lost 6 bases to trimming and J lost 8 bases, with 13 bases between them. Per germline, CDR1 MNHEY and CDR2 SVGAGI. The CDR3 DNA reads as TGTGCCAGCAGCATATTTGGAAGAGAAGCTTTCTTT. Translation: CASSIFGREAFF.

The chain recombines TRBV4-1 with TRBJ2-2; possibly TRBD2 for D (9 bases). Germline CDR1 reads MGHRA; CDR2 reads YSYEKL. The CDR3 has 18 amino acids. Trimming removed 1 base at V and 9 bases at J, with 24 bases between. The CDR3 DNA is TGCGCCAGCAGCCAAGCGGACAGGGTCTTAGCGGGGGTACGGGAGCTGTTTTTT. Protein sequence: CASSQADRVLAGVRELFF.

A single count supports this clone. This chain joins TRBV7-6 and TRBJ2-3; 7 bases are a match to TRBD2. CDR1 and CDR2 (germline): SGHVS, FNYEAQ. The ends lost 5 bases at V and 11 bases at J; junction bases unmatched: 13. This CDR3 has 14 amino acids. CDR3 sequence (DNA): TGTGCCAGCAGCCCGAGCACCGCGGGGGAGGGGCAGTATTTT. This gives the protein CASSPSTAGEGQYF.

This rearrangement joins TRBV4-3 to TRBJ2-5, with D maybe TRBD2 (6 bases). CDR1 LGHNA and CDR2 YSLEER come from the germline V gene. The CDR3 is 15 residues long. V was pared by 3 bases and J by 1 base, with 12 bases between. The CDR3 DNA follows: TGCGCCAGCAGCCAGGCGGGACTGAGCCAAGAGACCCAGTACTTC. Protein sequence: CASSQAGLSQETQYF.

The gene calls are TRBV19 and TRBJ1-5; D possibly corresponds to TRBD1 (6 bases). Trimming shortened V by 3 bases and J by 7 bases, and 16 bases separated the two germline ends. CDR1 LNHDA and CDR2 SQIVND come from the germline V gene (reference sequence). CDR3 length equals 15 residues. The CDR3 DNA follows: TGTGCCAGTAGTATCTTTAAGGGGGAGGGGCAGCCCCAGCATTTT. It translates to CASSIFKGEGQPQHF.

The rearrangement joins TRBV18 to TRBJ2-3; 11 bases line up with TRBD2. The CDR3 contains 16 residues. Losses at the gene ends were 1 base for V and 0 bases for J; bases not matched to a gene: 0. Germline assignment: CDR1 KGHSH and CDR2 LQKENI. The CDR3: CASSPRLAGSTDTQYF. The CDR3 nucleotides are TGTGCCAGCTCACCACGACTAGCGGGAAGCACAGATACGCAGTATTTT.

Notes on this clone: A read error may account for a junction end that differs from germline. The J gene is TRBJ1-3, the V gene TRBV7-7; tentative D call: TRBD1 (6 bases). The CDR3 consists of 15 residues. CDR1 and CDR2 (germline): SSHAT, FNYEAQ (reference sequence). The DNA of the CDR3 is TGTGCTAGCAGCTTAACAACAGGGTCAGGAAACACCATATATTTT. As protein: CASSLTTGSGNTIYF.

The chain uses TRBV5-1 and TRBJ1-3; 7 bases agree with TRBD1. Trimming cost V 0 bases and J 4 bases; bases outside gene matches: 4. Germline V lookup: CDR1 SGHRS, CDR2 YFSETQ. CDR3 length equals 15 residues. Here the CDR3 reads CASSLVGTDGNTIYF. The CDR3 DNA reads TGCGCCAGCAGCTTGGTGGGGACAGACGGAAACACCATATATTTT.

This chain links TRBV7-9 with TRBJ1-2, with D unclear. The CDR3 runs 12 residues. Germline V gene lookup returns CDR1 SEHNR and CDR2 FQNEAQ (reference sequence). V lost 1 base to trimming and J lost 7 bases, with 7 bases between them. The CDR3 DNA reads TGTGCCAGCAGCTTAGATGGAGGTGGCTACACCTTC. Protein: CASSLDGGGYTF.

This clone appeared a single time. The J gene is TRBJ1-5, the V gene TRBV28; D is ambiguous. V dropped 6 bases and J dropped 8 bases, with 11 bases sitting between them. CDR1 and CDR2 (germline): MDHEN, SYDVKM. This CDR3 contains 12 residues. CDR3 loop: CASSQLGEPQHF. The CDR3 bases are TGTGCCAGCAGCCAGCTTGGGGAGCCCCAGCATTTT.

The J gene is TRBJ1-5, the V gene TRBV28, with unresolved D. Germline V CDR1 and CDR2: MDHEN, SYDVKM. V was cut by 1 base and J by 0 bases, with 7 bases left in between. CDR3 length: 15 residues. DNA of the CDR3: TGTGCCAGCAGTTTATCGGGGAATAGCAATCAGCCCCAGCATTTT. Its protein is CASSLSGNSNQPQHF.

This clone was seen a single time. The J gene is TRBJ2-7, the V gene TRBV2, with D possibly being TRBD1 (6 bases). Germline CDR1 is SNHLY and CDR2 is FYNNEI. The CDR3 has 14 residues. Trimming stripped 4 bases from V and 3 bases from J, with 13 bases between. This CDR3 is CASSAPGVGYEQYF. The CDR3 DNA follows: TGTGCCAGCAGTGCCCCAGGGGTGGGCTACGAGCAGTACTTC. The whole variable domain, remainder taken from reference TRBV2 and TRBJ2-7, is EPEVTQTPSHQVTQMGQEVILRCVPISNHLYFYWYRQILGQKVEFLVSFYNNEISEKSEIFDDQFSVERPDGSNFTLKIRSTKLEDSAMYFCASSAPGVGYEQYFGPGTRLTVT.

The chain employs TRBV9 and TRBJ1-2, with D tentatively TRBD1 (5 bases). Germline V gives CDR1 SGDLS, CDR2 YYNGEE. Between the trimmed V and J ends, which lost 4 bases and 8 bases, there was a span of 15 bases. The CDR3 is 13 amino acids. CDR3: CASSPRQGDGYTF. CDR3 DNA sequence: TGTGCCAGCAGCCCCCGACAAGGGGACGGCTACACCTTC.

This chain connects TRBV19 to TRBJ1-2, with D unresolved. V shed 5 bases and J shed 2 bases, with 15 bases lying between them. Germline CDR1 and CDR2: LNHDA and SQIVND (reference sequence). This CDR3 comprises 15 residues. Written as DNA, the CDR3 is TGTGCCAGTAGTCCCCGTAATGACCGAAACTATGGCTACACCTTC. Protein sequence: CASSPRNDRNYGYTF.

This chain uses TRBV30 with TRBJ2-7; D is unclear. Per germline, CDR1 GTSNPN and CDR2 SVGIG (reference sequence). The CDR3 consists of 14 residues. Deletions cut 1 base from V and 3 bases from J, with 13 bases between. This CDR3 is CAWSGFPGFYEQYF. The CDR3, as DNA: TGTGCCTGGAGTGGGTTTCCCGGGTTCTACGAGCAGTACTTC.

The chain couples TRBV28 to TRBJ2-7; 7 bases line up with TRBD1. Germline V gene lookup returns CDR1 MDHEN and CDR2 SYDVKM. The ends lost 5 bases at V and 4 bases at J; junction bases unmatched: 11. CDR3 length equals 15 residues. Written as DNA, the CDR3 is TGTGCCAGCAGTCCTCTGGACAGGTGGAAGTACGAGCAGTACTTC. This sequence encodes CASSPLDRWKYEQYF.

The genes are TRBV11-3 and TRBJ2-5; 11 positions agree with TRBD2. The CDR3 contains 16 residues. J lost 4 bases, V lost 1 base, and 5 bases had no gene match. CDR1 SGHNT and CDR2 YENEEA come from the germline V gene. The CDR3 region is CASSLVAGGPGETQYF. The CDR3 nucleotides are TGTGCCAGCAGCTTAGTAGCGGGGGGGCCGGGAGAGACCCAGTACTTC.

This clone is a singleton in its sample. This chain connects TRBV28 to TRBJ2-7; a possible D gene is TRBD2 (6 bases). Deletions cut 0 bases from V and 1 base from J, with 7 bases between. The germline CDR1 and CDR2 sequences are MDHEN and SYDVKM. The CDR3 length is 14 residues. The CDR3 coding sequence is TGTGCCAGCAGTTTATGGCGGGGTTCCTACGAGCAGTACTTC. This gives the protein CASSLWRGSYEQYF.

The chain recombines TRBV7-2 with TRBJ1-1, with unresolved D. Trimming took off 3 bases at V and 1 base at J, with 9 bases between the two ends. This CDR3 has 14 amino acids. The germline gives CDR1 SGHTA, CDR2 FQGNSA. CDR3 region: CASSFSPGNTEAFF. The CDR3 DNA is TGTGCCAGCAGCTTCTCTCCCGGGAACACTGAAGCTTTCTTT.

This chain joins TRBV7-2 and TRBJ2-6; weak D call: TRBD1 (6 bases). The CDR3 covers 18 residues. Trimming took 2 bases from V and 0 from J, leaving 14 bases between them. In germline, CDR1 is SGHTA, CDR2 FQGNSA. The CDR3 sequence is CASSLSRGRGSGANVLTF. In nucleotides, the CDR3 is TGTGCCAGCAGCTTAAGCAGGGGACGGGGCTCTGGGGCCAACGTCCTGACTTTC.

The chain has TRBV7-9 and TRBJ2-1; 8 nucleotides match TRBD1. V was pared by 3 bases and J by 8 bases, with 6 bases of the junction left unmatched. The germline gives CDR1 SEHNR, CDR2 FQNEAQ (reference sequence). The CDR3 contains 14 residues. The CDR3 nucleotides read TGTGCCAGCAGCTTGGACAGGGTTGATCATGAGCAGTTCTTC. This gives the protein CASSLDRVDHEQFF.

The chain employs TRBV7-9 and TRBJ2-3; D is tentatively TRBD1 or TRBD2 (5 bases each). The CDR3 totals 15 residues. Trimming removed 3 bases from V and 4 bases from J, with 14 bases in between. Germline assignment: CDR1 SEHNR and CDR2 FQNEAQ (reference sequence). The CDR3 is CASSLRQGAADTQYF. CDR3 nucleotides: TGTGCCAGCAGCTTGAGGCAGGGAGCCGCAGATACGCAGTATTTT.

The V gene is TRBV5-1, the J gene TRBJ2-2, with 9 bases that match TRBD1. CDR1 is SGHRS and CDR2 is YFSETQ in the germline V gene. J gave up 7 bases and V 0 bases, and 10 bases lay outside the gene matches. There are 17 residues in the CDR3. CDR3 DNA sequence: TGCGCCAGCAGCTTGGTCCGGACAGGGGCCACCGGCGGGGAGCTGTTTTTT. As protein: CASSLVRTGATGGELFF.

V is TRBV5-4 and J is TRBJ1-2; 8 bases map to TRBD1. The CDR3 extends over 16 amino acids. Germline assignment: CDR1 SGHNT and CDR2 YYREEE (reference sequence). J gave up 6 bases and V 4 bases, and 14 bases lay outside the gene matches. For the CDR3, the DNA is TGTGCCAGCAGCCCGAAGGGGGACAGGCTAAGGGATGGCTACACCTTC. This encodes CASSPKGDRLRDGYTF.

The chain links TRBV7-2 to TRBJ2-5, with D hard to call. Germline V gene sequence: CDR1 SGHTA, CDR2 FQGNSA. V lost 5 bases and J lost 1, with 11 bases in between. CDR3 length equals 14 residues. The CDR3 bases are TGTGCCAGCAGCCCCGAGACTGTCCAAGAGACCCAGTACTTC. It codes for CASSPETVQETQYF.

A single count supports this clone. This rearrangement joins TRBV5-6 to TRBJ2-1, with 9 bases that match TRBD2. CDR3 length equals 16 residues. The junction had 5 bases not matched to a gene; V was cut back by 2 bases and J by 2 bases. Germline CDR1 and CDR2: SGHDT and YYEEEE. The CDR3 here is CASSLAGGPTYNEQFF. In DNA form, the CDR3 reads TGTGCCAGCAGCTTAGCGGGGGGCCCGACCTACAATGAGCAGTTCTTC.

This sequence joins TRBV5-1 and TRBJ2-5, with D possibly being TRBD2 (5 bases). The CDR3 extends over 16 amino acids. In germline, CDR1 is SGHRS, CDR2 YFSETQ. Trimming cost V 1 base and J 5 bases, with 18 bases left between them. CDR3 loop: CASSLNGGQQLETQYF. The CDR3 bases are TGCGCCAGCAGCTTGAACGGCGGGCAACAGTTGGAGACCCAGTACTTC.